This TCR beta chain appears in the sequencing data of a study of blood T cell repertoires in COVID-19. Clones were read by immunoSEQ multiplex PCR, and TCRdb kept only the in-frame ones, dropping some. The profile shows about 140,000 clones, approximately 83% of them singletons. Germline CDR1 SNHLY, CDR2 FYNNEI. The V end was cut by 11 bases, the J end by 5 bases, with 18 bases between. The CDR3 contains 13 residues. Sequencing was performed on peripheral blood. This chain connects TRBV2 to TRBJ1-1, with D tentatively TRBD1 (5 bases). This TCR was sampled from a human donor in a cohort sampled during active COVID-19. Written as DNA, the CDR3 is TGTGCCGGTCTAAAGGGGTATCGAACTGAAGCTTTCTTT. Translating it yields CAGLKGYRTEAFF.